The 13 T cell receptor beta chains in this list originate from one sample, sequenced in a study of T cells in Graves' hyperthyroidism and ophthalmopathy. From RNA transcripts, TCR beta CDR3 regions were amplified. First-round RT-PCR with HTBI primers amplified the TCR CDR3 region. TCRdb used MiXCR to reprocess the multiplex PCR reads, holding one entry per CDR3 protein. The data hold hundreds of thousands of distinct CDR3 sequences, with around 22% observed a single time. Material: blood. These receptors all stem from a woman aged 25 to 39 with Graves' ophthalmopathy.

This clonotype was detected only once. DNA of the CDR3: TGTGCCAGCAGCCCCCATGATGTATACGAGCAGTACTTC. This translates into CASSPHDVYEQYF. The V call is TRBV9, the J call TRBJ2-7; D unresolved. The V end lost 4 bases, the J end lost 4 bases, and 12 bases lay between the germline ends. Germline V gene data show CDR1 as SGDLS and CDR2 as YYNGEE. The CDR3 is made up of 13 amino acids.

This clonotype was observed at least ten times. This chain joins TRBV4-3 and TRBJ1-2, with 7 positions matching TRBD1. Germline CDR1 is LGHNA and CDR2 is YSLEER. The CDR3 consists of 16 residues. V was pared by 1 base and J by 0 bases, with 5 bases of the junction left unmatched. CDR3 in amino acids: CASSQVWDSSNYGYTF. The CDR3 bases are TGCGCCAGCAGCCAAGTGTGGGACAGCTCTAACTATGGCTACACCTTC.

The J gene is TRBJ1-1, the V gene TRBV6-5, with 7 bases aligning to TRBD1. The length of the CDR3 is 14 residues. Germline values: CDR1 MNHEY, CDR2 SVGAGI. J gave up 7 bases and V 2 bases, and 7 bases lay outside the gene matches. CDR3 protein: CASSYGLQGSEAFF. DNA of the CDR3: TGTGCCAGCAGTTACGGGTTACAGGGGAGTGAAGCTTTCTTT.

The J gene is TRBJ1-5, the V gene TRBV6-1; 8 bases align to TRBD1. In germline, CDR1 is MNHNS, CDR2 SASEGT. The CDR3 length is 15 residues. Trimming removed 3 bases from V and 6 bases from J; junction bases left unmatched: 7. CDR3: CASSERQGRGQPQHF. The CDR3 nucleotides are TGTGCCAGCAGTGAGAGACAGGGGAGAGGTCAGCCCCAGCATTTT.

This clonotype showed up many times. This chain connects TRBV7-3 to TRBJ1-1; 7 bases line up with TRBD1. There are 13 residues in the CDR3. J gave up 6 bases and V 5 bases, and 6 bases lay outside the gene matches. Germline CDR1 and CDR2: SGHTA and FQGTGA. The CDR3 reads CASSTGAIAEAFF. The CDR3 DNA reads as TGTGCCAGCAGCACAGGGGCCATAGCTGAAGCTTTCTTT.

This clonotype was seen at least ten times. The genes are TRBV5-1 and TRBJ1-5; 7 bases fit TRBD1. V trimming: 0 bases; J trimming: 9 bases; junction bases outside the gene matches: 9. The germline gives CDR1 SGHRS, CDR2 YFSETQ. The CDR3 extends over 15 amino acids. The CDR3 loop is CASSLGVGGVGPQHF. The CDR3 bases are TGCGCCAGCAGCTTGGGAGTAGGGGGCGTCGGGCCCCAGCATTTT.

This clonotype was seen more than once but under ten times. The chain carries TRBV27 and TRBJ2-5; 11 bases align to TRBD2. The ends lost 5 bases at V and 4 bases at J; junction bases unmatched: 18. Germline V CDR1 and CDR2: MNHEY, SMNVEV (reference sequence). CDR3 length: 19 residues. This CDR3 is CASSPILAGGPRVRETQYF. The CDR3 bases are TGTGCCAGCAGTCCTATCTTAGCGGGGGGGCCTCGAGTACGAGAGACCCAGTACTTC.

The chain uses TRBV11-1 and TRBJ1-2, with 10 bases aligning to TRBD1. Trimming cost V 0 bases and J 4 bases; bases outside gene matches: 5. The germline gives CDR1 SGHAT, CDR2 FQDESV (reference sequence). This CDR3 is built from 16 residues. The CDR3 spells CASSLARGTGVYGYTF. CDR3 coding DNA: TGTGCCAGCAGCTTAGCGCGAGGGACAGGGGTCTATGGCTACACCTTC.

This clonotype was picked up many times. The V call is TRBV12-3 or TRBV12-4, the J call TRBJ1-1; 8 positions agree with TRBD1. The J segment lost 10 bases and the V segment lost 5 bases, leaving 9 bases of the junction unmatched. The CDR3 has 13 residues. Here the CDR3 DNA reads TGTGCCAGCAGTCCCGTTCAGGGGGCGGCAGCTTTCTTT. Encoded protein: CASSPVQGAAAFF.

This clonotype was seen at least ten times. J is TRBJ1-2 and V is TRBV3-1; D possibly corresponds to TRBD1 (5 bases). V shed 8 bases and J shed 3 bases, with 10 bases lying between them. Germline V CDR1 and CDR2: LGHDT, YNNKEL (reference sequence). The CDR3 has 12 residues. Here the CDR3 reads CASGGRDYGYTF. The DNA for the CDR3 is TGTGCCAGCGGGGGAAGGGACTATGGCTACACCTTC.

This clonotype was recorded at least ten times. The V and J genes are TRBV6-2 or TRBV6-3 and TRBJ1-1, with D unclear. Germline V lookup: CDR1 MNHEY, CDR2 SVGEGT. V was shortened by 2 bases and J by 6 bases, with 16 bases between the two germline ends. This CDR3 region has 15 residues. CDR3 coding DNA: TGTGCCAGCAGTTACCCCCTTACTGGGAGCTCTGAAGCTTTCTTT. Protein: CASSYPLTGSSEAFF.

The gene calls are TRBV7-6 and TRBJ2-2; D call uncertain. Germline-derived CDR1 and CDR2 are SGHVS and FNYEAQ. The V end was cut by 3 bases, the J end by 6 bases, with 8 bases between. This CDR3 contains 13 residues. The CDR3: CASSFRAPGELFF. The CDR3 coding sequence is TGTGCCAGCAGCTTCCGGGCGCCCGGGGAGCTGTTTTTT.

This clonotype was seen just once. This sequence joins TRBV30 and TRBJ1-6; no firm D call. Trimming cost V 4 bases and J 5 bases, with 9 bases left between them. This CDR3 is built from 13 residues. Germline V lookup: CDR1 GTSNPN, CDR2 SVGIG (reference sequence). CDR3 amino acids: CAWTPLNNSPLHF. For the CDR3, the DNA is TGTGCCTGGACCCCTCTCAATAATTCACCCCTCCACTTT.